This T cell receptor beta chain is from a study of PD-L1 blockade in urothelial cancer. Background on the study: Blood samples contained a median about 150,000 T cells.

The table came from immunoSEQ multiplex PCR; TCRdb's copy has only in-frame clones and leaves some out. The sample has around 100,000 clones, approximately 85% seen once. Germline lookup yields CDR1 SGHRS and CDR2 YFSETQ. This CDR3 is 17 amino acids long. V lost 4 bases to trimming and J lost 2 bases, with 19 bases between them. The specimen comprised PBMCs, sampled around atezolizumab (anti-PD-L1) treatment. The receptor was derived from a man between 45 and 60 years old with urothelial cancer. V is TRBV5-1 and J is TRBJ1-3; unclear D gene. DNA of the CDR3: TGCGCCAGCAGCCAACTCGGGGTACCGGGTGCTGGAAACACCATATATTTT. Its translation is CASSQLGVPGAGNTIYF. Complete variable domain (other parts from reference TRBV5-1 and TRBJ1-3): KAGVTQTPRYLIKTRGQQVTLSCSPISGHRSVSWYQQTPGQGLQFLFEYFSETQRNKGNFPGRFSGRQFSNSRSEMNVSTLELGDSALYLCASSQLGVPGAGNTIYFGEGSWLTVV.